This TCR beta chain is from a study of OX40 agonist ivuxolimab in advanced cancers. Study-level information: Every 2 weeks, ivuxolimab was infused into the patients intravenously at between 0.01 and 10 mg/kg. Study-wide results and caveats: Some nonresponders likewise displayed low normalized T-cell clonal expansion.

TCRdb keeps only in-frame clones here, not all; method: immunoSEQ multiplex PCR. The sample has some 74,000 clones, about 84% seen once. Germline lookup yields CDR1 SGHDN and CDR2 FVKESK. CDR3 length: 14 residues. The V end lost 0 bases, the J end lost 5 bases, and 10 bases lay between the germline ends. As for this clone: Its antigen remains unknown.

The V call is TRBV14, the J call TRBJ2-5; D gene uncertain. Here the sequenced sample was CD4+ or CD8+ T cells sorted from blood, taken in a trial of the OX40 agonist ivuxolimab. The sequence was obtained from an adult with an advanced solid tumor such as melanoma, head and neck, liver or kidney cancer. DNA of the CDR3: TGTGCCAGCAGCCAAGAGTTCGCTCGGGAGACCCAGTACTTC. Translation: CASSQEFARETQYF.